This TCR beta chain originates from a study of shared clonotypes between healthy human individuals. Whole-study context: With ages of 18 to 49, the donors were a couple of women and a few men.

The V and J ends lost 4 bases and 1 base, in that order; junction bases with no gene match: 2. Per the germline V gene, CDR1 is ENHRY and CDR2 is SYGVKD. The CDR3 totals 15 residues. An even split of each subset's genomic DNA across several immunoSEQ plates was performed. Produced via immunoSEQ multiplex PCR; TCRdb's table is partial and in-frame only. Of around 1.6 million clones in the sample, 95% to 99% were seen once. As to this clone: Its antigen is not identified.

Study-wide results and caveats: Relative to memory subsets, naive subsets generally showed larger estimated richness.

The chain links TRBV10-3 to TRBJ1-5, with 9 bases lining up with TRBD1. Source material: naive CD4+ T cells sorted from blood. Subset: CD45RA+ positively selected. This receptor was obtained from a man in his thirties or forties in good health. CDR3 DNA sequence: TGTGCCATCAGTGGGACAGGGGTCAGCAATCAGCCCCAGCATTTT. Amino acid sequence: CAISGTGVSNQPQHF.